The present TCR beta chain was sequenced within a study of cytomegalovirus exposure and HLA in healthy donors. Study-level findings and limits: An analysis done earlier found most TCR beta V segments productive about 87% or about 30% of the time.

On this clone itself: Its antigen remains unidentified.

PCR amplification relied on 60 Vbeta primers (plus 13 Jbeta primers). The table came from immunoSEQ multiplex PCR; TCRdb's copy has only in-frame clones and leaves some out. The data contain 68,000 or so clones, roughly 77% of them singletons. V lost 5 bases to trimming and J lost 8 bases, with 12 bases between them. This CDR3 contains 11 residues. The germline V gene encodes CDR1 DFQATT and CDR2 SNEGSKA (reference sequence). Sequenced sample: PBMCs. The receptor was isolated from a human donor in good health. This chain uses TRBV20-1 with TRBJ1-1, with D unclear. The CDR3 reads CSAQRKGEAFF. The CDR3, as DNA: TGCAGTGCTCAGAGGAAAGGAGAAGCTTTCTTT.